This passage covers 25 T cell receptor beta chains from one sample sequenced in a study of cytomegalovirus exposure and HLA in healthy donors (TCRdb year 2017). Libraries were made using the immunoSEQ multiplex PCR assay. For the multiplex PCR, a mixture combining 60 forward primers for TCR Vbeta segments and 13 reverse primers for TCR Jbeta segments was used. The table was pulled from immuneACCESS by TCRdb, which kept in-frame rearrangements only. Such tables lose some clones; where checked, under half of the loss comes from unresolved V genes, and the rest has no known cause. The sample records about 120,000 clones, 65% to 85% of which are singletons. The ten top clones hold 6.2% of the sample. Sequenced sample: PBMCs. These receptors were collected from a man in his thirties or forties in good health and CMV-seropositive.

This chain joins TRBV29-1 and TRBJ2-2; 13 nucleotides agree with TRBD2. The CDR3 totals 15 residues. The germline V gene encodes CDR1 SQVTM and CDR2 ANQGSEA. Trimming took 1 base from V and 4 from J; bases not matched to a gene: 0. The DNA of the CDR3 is TGCAGCGTTGAAGGACTAGCGGGGGGCACCGGGGAGCTGTTTTTT. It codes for CSVEGLAGGTGELFF.

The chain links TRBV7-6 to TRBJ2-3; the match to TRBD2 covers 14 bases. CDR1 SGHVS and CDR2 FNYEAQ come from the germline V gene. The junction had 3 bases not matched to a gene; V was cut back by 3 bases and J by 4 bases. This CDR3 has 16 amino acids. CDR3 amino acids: CASSLSTSGGADTQYF. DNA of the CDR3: TGTGCCAGCAGCTTGTCGACTAGCGGGGGGGCAGATACGCAGTATTTT.

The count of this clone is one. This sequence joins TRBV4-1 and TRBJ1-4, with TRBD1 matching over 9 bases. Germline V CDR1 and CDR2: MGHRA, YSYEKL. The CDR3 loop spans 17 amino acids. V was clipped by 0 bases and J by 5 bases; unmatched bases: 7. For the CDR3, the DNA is TGCGCCAGCAGCCAAGAAGCGTATGGGACAGGGAATGAAAAACTGTTTTTT. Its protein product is CASSQEAYGTGNEKLFF.

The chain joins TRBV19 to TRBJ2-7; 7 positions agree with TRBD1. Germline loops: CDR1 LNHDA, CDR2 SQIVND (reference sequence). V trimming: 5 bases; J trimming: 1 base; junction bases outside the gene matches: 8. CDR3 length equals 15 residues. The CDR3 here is CASSAQTGISYEQYF. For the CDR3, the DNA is TGTGCCAGTAGTGCCCAGACAGGGATATCCTACGAGCAGTACTTC.

CDR3 amino acids: CAISESRGYEQYF. CDR3 nucleotides: TGTGCCATCAGTGAGTCGAGGGGGTACGAGCAGTACTTC. J is TRBJ2-5 and V is TRBV10-3, with D possibly matching TRBD1 (6 bases). The J call may not be correct, given that the DNA end is closer to TRBJ2-7. Germline CDR1 and CDR2: ENHRY and SYGVKD. The CDR3 runs to 13 residues.

CDR3 region: CASSIQANYGYTF. The CDR3 DNA reads TGTGCCAGCAGCATACAAGCTAACTATGGCTACACCTTC. The V gene is TRBV7-2, the J gene TRBJ1-2, with D unresolved. CDR3 length: 13 residues. With 5 bases removed from V and 0 bases from J, the gap between germline ends came to 7 bases. In germline, CDR1 is SGHTA, CDR2 FQGNSA.

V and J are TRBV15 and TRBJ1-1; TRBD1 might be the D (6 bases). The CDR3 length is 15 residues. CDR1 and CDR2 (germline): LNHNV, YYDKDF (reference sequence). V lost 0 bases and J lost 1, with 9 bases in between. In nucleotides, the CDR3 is TGTGCCACCAGCAGAGATCCCAGGGGGAACACTGAAGCTTTCTTT. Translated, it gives CATSRDPRGNTEAFF.

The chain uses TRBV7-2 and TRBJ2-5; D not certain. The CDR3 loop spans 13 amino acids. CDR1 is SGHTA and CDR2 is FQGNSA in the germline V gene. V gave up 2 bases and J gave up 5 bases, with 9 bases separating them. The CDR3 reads CASSLKIRETQYF. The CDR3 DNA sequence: TGTGCCAGCAGCTTAAAGATACGGGAGACCCAGTACTTC. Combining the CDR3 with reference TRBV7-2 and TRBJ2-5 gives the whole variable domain GAGVSQSPSNKVTEKGKDVELRCDPISGHTALYWYRQSLGQGLEFLIYFQGNSAPDKSGLPSDRFSAERTGGSVSTLTIQRTQQEDSAVYLCASSLKIRETQYFGPGTRLLVL.

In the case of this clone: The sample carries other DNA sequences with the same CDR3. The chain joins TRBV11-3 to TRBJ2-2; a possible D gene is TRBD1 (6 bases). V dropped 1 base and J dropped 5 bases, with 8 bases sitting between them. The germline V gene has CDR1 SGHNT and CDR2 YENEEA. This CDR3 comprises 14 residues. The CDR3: CASSLGGGTGELFF. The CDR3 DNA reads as TGTGCCAGCAGCTTAGGAGGGGGAACCGGGGAGCTGTTTTTT.

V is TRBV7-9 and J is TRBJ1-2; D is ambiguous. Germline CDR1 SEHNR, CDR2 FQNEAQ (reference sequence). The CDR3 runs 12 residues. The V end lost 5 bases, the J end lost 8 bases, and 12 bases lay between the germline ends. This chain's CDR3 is CASSVREGGYTF. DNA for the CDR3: TGTGCCAGCAGCGTCCGGGAAGGAGGCTACACCTTC.

In DNA, the CDR3 is TGCGCCAGCAGTGAGAGGAGCTCTGGAAACACCATATATTTT. It encodes CASSERSSGNTIYF. V usage is TRBV10-2 and J usage is TRBJ1-3; D not resolved. CDR1 and CDR2 (germline): WSHSY, SAAADI. The CDR3 length is 14 residues. Trimming removed 2 bases at V and 0 bases at J, with 5 bases between.

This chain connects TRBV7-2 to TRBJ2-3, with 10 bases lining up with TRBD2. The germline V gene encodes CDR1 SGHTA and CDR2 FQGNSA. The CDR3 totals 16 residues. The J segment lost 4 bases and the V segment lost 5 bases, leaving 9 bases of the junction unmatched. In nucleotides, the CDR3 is TGTGCCAGCAGCCCCCCGGGAGCGGGGGGGCCAGATACGCAGTATTTT. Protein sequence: CASSPPGAGGPDTQYF.

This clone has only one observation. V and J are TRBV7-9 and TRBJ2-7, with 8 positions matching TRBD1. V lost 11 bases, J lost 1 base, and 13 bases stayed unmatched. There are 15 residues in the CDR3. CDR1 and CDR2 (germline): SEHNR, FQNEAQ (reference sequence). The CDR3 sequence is CALGRGPSHSYEQYF. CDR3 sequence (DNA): TGTGCCCTGGGCAGGGGGCCATCCCATTCCTACGAGCAGTACTTC.

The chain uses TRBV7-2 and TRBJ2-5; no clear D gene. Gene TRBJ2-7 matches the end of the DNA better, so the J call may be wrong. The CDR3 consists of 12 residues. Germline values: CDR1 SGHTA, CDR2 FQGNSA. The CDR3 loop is CASSFESYEQYF. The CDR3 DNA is TGTGCCAGCAGCTTCGAAAGTTACGAGCAGTACTTC.

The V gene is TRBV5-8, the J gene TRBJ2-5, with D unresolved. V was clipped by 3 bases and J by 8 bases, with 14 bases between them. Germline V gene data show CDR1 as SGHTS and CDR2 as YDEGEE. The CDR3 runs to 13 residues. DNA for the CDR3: TGTGCCAGCAGCTCACGACAATCTGGTACCCAGTACTTC. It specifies CASSSRQSGTQYF.

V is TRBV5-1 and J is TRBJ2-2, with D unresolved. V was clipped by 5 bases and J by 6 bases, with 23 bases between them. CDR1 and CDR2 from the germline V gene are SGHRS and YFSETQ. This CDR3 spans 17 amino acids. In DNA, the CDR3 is TGCGCCAGCAGACTACCACCAAAGTTAAATTTTCCCGGGGAGCTGTTTTTT. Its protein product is CASRLPPKLNFPGELFF.

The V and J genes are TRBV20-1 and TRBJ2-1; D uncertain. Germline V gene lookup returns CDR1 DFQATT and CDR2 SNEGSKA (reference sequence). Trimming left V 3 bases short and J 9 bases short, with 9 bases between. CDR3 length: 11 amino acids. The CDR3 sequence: CSARPRVEQFF. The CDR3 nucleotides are TGCAGTGCTAGGCCCCGGGTTGAGCAGTTCTTC.

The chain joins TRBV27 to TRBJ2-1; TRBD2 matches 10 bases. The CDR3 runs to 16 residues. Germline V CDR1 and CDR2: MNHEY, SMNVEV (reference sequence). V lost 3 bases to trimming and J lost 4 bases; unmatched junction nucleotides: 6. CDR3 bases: TGTGCCAGCAGTTTGCTTACTAGCGGGGTTTACAATGAGCAGTTCTTC. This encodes CASSLLTSGVYNEQFF.

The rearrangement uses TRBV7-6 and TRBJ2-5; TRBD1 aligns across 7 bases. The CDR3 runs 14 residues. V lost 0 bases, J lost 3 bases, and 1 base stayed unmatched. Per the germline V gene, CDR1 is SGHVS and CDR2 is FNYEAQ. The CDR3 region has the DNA TGTGCCAGCAGCTTAGCGGGGACAGAAGAGACCCAGTACTTC. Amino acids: CASSLAGTEETQYF.

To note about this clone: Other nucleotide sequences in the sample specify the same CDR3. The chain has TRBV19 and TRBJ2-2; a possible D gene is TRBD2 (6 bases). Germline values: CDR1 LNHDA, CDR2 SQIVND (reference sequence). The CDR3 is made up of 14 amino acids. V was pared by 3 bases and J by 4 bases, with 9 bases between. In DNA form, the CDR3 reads TGTGCCAGTAGTATTGGGGGAGGCACCGGGGAGCTGTTTTTT. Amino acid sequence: CASSIGGGTGELFF.

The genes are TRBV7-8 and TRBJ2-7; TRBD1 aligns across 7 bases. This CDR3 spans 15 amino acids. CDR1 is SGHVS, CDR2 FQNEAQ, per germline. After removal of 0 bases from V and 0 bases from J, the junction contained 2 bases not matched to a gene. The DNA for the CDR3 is TGTGCCAGCAGCTTAGCTGGACAGGACTCCTACGAGCAGTACTTC. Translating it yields CASSLAGQDSYEQYF.

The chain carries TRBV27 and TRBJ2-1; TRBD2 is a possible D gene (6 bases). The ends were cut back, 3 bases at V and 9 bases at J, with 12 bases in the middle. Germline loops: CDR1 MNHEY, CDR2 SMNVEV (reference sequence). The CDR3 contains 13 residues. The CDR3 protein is CASSLQGLSEQFF. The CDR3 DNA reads TGTGCCAGCAGTTTGCAGGGACTTTCTGAGCAGTTCTTC.

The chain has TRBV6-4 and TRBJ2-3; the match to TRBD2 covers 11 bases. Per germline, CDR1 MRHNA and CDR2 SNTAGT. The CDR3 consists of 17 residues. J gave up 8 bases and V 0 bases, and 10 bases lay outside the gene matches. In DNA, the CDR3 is TGTGCCAGCAGTGACTCGAGGGTTAGCGGGGGGGCCGGTACGCAGTATTTT. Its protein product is CASSDSRVSGGAGTQYF.

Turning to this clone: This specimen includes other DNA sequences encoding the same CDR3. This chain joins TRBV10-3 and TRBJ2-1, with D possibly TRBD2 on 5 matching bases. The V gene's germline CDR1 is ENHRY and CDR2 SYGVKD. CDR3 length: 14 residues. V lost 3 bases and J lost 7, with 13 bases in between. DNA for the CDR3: TGTGCCATCAGTGATCGCGGACTGGATAATGAGCAGTTCTTC. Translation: CAISDRGLDNEQFF.

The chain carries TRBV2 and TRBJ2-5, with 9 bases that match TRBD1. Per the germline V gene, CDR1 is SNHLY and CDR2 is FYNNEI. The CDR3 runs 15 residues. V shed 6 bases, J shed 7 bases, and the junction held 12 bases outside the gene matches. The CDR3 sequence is CASRPTGGTTGTQYF. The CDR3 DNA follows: TGTGCCAGCAGGCCTACAGGGGGCACTACAGGGACCCAGTACTTC.